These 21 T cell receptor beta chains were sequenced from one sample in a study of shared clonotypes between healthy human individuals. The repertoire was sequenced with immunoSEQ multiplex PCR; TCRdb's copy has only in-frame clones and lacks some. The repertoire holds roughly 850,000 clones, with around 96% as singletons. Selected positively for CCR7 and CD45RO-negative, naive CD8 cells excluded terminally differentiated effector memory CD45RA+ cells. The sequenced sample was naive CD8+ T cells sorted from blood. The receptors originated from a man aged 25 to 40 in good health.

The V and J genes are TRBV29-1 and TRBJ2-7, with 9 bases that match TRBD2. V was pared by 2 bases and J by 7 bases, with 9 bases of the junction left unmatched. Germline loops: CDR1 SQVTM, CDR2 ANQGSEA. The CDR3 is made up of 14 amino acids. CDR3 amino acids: CSVELSSGGTEQYF. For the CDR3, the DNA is TGCAGCGTTGAATTAAGTAGCGGGGGTACGGAGCAGTACTTC.

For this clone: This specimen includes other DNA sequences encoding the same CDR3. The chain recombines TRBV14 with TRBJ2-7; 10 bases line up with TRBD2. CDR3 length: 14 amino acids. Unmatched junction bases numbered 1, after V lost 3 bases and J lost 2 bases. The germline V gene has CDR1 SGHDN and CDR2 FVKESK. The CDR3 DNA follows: TGTGCCAGCAGCCAGAGCGGGAGGGCCTACGAGCAGTACTTC. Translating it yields CASSQSGRAYEQYF.

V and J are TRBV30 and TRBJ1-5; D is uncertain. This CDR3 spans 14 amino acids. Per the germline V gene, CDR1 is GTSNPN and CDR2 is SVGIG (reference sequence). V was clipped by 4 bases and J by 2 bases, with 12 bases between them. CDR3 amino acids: CAWNGVTGNQPQHF. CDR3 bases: TGTGCCTGGAATGGAGTCACAGGCAATCAGCCCCAGCATTTT. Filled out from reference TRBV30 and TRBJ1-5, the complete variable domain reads SQTIHQWPATLVQPVGSPLSLECTVEGTSNPNLYWYRQAAGRGLQLLFYSVGIGQISSEVPQNLSASRPQDRQFILSSKKLLLSDSGFYLCAWNGVTGNQPQHFGDGTRLSIL.

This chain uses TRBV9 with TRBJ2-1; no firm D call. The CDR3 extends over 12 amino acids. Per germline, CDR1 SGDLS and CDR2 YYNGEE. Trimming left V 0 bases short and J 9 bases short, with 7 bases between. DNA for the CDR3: TGTGCCAGCAGCGTAGATTTAAGTGAGCAGTTCTTC. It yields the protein CASSVDLSEQFF.

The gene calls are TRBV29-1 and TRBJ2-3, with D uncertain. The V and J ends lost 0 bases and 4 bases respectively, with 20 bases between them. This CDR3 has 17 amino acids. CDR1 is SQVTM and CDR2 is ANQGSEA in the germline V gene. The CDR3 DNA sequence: TGCAGCGTTGAAGACCCGAATTCTGCAAGAGTTGCAGATACGCAGTATTTT. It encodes CSVEDPNSARVADTQYF.

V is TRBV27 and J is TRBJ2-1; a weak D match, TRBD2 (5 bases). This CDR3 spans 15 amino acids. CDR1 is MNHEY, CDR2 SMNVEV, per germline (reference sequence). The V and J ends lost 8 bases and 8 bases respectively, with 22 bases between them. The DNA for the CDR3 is TGTGCCAGCGGGTTCTCCCCTAGCCGGGCCGATGAGCAGTTCTTC. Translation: CASGFSPSRADEQFF.

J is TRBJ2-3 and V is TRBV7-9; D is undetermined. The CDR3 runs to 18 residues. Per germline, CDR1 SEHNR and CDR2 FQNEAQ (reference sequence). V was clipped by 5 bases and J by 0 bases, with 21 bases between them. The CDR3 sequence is CASSPFPGAEPSTDTQYF. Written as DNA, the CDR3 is TGTGCCAGCAGCCCTTTTCCCGGCGCGGAGCCCAGCACAGATACGCAGTATTTT. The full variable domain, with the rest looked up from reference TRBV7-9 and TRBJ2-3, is DTGVSQNPRHKITKRGQNVTFRCDPISEHNRLYWYRQTLGQGPEFLTYFQNEAQLEKSRLLSDRFSAERPKGSFSTLEIQRTEQGDSAMYLCASSPFPGAEPSTDTQYFGPGTRLTVL.

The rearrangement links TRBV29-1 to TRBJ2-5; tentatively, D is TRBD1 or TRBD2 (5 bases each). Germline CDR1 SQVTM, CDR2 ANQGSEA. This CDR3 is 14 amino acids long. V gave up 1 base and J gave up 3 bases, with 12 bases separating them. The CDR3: CSVEGDGDEETQYF. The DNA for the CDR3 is TGCAGCGTTGAAGGGGACGGCGACGAAGAGACCCAGTACTTC.

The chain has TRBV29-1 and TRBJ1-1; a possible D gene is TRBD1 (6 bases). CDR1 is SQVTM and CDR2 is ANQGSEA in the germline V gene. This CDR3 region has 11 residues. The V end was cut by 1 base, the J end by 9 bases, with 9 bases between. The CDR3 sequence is CSVEGRGQAFF. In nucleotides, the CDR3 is TGCAGCGTTGAAGGACGGGGGCAAGCTTTCTTT.

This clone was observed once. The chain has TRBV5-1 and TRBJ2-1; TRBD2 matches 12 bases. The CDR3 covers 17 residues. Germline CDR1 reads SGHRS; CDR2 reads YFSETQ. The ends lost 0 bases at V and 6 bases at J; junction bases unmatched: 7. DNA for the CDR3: TGCGCCAGCAGCTTGGTAGGACTAGCGGGACACGGCAATGAGCAGTTCTTC. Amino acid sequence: CASSLVGLAGHGNEQFF. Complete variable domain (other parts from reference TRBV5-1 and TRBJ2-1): KAGVTQTPRYLIKTRGQQVTLSCSPISGHRSVSWYQQTPGQGLQFLFEYFSETQRNKGNFPGRFSGRQFSNSRSEMNVSTLELGDSALYLCASSLVGLAGHGNEQFFGPGTRLTVL.

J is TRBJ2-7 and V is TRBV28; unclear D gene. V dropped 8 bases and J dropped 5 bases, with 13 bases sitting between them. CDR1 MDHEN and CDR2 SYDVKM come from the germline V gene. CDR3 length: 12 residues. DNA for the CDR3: TGTGCCAGCTCCCCCAGGTTCGACGAGCAGTACTTC. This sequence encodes CASSPRFDEQYF.

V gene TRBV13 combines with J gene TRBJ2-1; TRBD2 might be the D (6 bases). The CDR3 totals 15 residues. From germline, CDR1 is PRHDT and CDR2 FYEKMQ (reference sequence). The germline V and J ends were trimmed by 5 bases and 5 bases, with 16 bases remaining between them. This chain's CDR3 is CASSPRLGRNNEQFF. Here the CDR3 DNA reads TGTGCCAGCAGCCCCCGCCTAGGGAGGAACAATGAGCAGTTCTTC. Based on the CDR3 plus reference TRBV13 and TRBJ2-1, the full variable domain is AAGVIQSPRHLIKEKRETATLKCYPIPRHDTVYWYQQGPGQDPQFLISFYEKMQSDKGSIPDRFSAQQFSDYHSELNMSSLELGDSALYFCASSPRLGRNNEQFFGPGTRLTVL.

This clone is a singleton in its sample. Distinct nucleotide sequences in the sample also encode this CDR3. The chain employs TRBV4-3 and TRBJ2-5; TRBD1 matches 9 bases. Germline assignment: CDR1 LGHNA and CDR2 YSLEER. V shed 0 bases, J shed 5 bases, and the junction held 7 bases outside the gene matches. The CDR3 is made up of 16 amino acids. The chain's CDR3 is CASSQDLTGGGETQYF. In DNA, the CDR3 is TGCGCCAGCAGCCAAGACCTCACAGGGGGCGGTGAGACCCAGTACTTC.

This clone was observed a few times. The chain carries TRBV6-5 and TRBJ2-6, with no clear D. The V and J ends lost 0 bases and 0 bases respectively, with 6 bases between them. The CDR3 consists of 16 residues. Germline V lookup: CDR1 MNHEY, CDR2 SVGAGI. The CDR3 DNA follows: TGTGCCAGCAGTTACTCGAGCAGCTCTGGGGCCAACGTCCTGACTTTC. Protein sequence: CASSYSSSSGANVLTF.

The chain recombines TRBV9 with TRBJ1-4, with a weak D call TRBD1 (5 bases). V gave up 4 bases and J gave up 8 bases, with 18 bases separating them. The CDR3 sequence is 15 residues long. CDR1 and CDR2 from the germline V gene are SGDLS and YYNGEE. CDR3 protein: CASSPSGTGGEKLFF. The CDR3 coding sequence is TGTGCCAGCAGCCCCTCCGGGACCGGAGGGGAAAAACTGTTTTTT.

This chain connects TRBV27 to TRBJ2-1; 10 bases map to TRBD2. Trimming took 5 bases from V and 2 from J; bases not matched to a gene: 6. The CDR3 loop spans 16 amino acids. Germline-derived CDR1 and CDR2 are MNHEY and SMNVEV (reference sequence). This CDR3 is CASSPLGLATYNEQFF. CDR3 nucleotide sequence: TGTGCCAGCAGTCCCCTGGGACTAGCGACCTACAATGAGCAGTTCTTC.

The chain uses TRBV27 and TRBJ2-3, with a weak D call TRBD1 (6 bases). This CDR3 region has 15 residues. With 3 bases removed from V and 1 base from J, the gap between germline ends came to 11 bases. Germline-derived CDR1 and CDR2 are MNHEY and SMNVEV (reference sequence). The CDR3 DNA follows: TGTGCCAGCAGTTTTGGGGGCTTGGGCACAGATACGCAGTATTTT. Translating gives CASSFGGLGTDTQYF.

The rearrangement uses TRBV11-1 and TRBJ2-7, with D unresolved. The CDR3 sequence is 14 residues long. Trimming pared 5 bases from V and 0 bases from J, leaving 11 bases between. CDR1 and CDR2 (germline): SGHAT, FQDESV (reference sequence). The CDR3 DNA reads TGTGCCAGCAGCGACGAAGTCAGCTCCTACGAGCAGTACTTC. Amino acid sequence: CASSDEVSSYEQYF.

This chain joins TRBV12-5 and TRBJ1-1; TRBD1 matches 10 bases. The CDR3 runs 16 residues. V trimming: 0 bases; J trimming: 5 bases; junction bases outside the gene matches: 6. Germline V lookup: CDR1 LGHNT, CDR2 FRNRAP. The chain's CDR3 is CASGLVLGTGVTEAFF. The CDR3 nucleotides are TGTGCTAGTGGTTTGGTACTGGGGACAGGGGTGACTGAAGCTTTCTTT.

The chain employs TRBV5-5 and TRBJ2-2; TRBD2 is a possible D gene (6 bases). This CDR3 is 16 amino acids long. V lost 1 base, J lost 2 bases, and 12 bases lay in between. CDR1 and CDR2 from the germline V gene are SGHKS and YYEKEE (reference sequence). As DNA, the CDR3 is TGTGCCAGCAGCTTGTATTGGGGACTCAACACCGGGGAGCTGTTTTTT. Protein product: CASSLYWGLNTGELFF.

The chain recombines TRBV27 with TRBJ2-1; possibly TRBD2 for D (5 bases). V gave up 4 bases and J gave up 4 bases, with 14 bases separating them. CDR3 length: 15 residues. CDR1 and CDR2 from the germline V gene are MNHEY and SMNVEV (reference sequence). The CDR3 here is CASSWTETNYNEQFF. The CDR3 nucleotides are TGTGCCAGCAGTTGGACTGAGACAAATTACAATGAGCAGTTCTTC.